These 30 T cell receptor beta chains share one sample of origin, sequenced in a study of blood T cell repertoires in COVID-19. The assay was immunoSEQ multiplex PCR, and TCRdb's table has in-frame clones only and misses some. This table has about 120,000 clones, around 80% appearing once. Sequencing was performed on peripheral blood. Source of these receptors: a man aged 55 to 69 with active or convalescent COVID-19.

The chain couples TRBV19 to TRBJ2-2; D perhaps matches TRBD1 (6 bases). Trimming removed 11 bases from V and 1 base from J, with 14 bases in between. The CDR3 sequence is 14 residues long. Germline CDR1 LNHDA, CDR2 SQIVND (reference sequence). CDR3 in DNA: TGTGCCTTAAAACGGGACAAGAACACCGGGGAGCTGTTTTTT. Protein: CALKRDKNTGELFF.

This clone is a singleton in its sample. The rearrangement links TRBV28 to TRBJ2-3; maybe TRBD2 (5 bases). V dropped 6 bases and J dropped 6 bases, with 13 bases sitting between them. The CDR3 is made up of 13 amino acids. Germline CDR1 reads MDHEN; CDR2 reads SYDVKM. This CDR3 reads CASRAPGRDTQYF. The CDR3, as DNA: TGTGCCAGCAGGGCCCCGGGAAGGGATACGCAGTATTTT.

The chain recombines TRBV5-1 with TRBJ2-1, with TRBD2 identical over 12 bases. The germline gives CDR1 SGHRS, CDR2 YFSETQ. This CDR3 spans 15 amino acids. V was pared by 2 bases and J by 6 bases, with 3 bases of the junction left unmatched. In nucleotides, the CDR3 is TGCGCCAGCAGCTTACTAGCGGGAGGCGGCAATGAGCAGTTCTTC. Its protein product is CASSLLAGGGNEQFF.

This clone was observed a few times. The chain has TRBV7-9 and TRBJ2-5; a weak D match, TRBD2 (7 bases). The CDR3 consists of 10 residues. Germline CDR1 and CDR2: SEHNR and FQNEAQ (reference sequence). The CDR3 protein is CSGGEETQYF. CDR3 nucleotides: TGTTCGGGGGGCGAAGAGACCCAGTACTTC.

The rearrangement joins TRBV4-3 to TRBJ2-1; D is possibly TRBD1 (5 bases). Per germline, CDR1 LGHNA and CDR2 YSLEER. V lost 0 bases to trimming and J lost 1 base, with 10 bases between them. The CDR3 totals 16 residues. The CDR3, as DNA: TGCGCCAGCAGCCAAGACATAGGGGCGTCCTACAATGAGCAGTTCTTC. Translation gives CASSQDIGASYNEQFF.

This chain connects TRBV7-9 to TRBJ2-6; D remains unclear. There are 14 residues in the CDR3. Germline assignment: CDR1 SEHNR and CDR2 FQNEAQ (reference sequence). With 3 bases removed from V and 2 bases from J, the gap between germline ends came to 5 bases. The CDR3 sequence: CASSLRTGANVLTF. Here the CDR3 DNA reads TGTGCCAGCAGCTTGAGGACTGGGGCCAACGTCCTGACTTTC.

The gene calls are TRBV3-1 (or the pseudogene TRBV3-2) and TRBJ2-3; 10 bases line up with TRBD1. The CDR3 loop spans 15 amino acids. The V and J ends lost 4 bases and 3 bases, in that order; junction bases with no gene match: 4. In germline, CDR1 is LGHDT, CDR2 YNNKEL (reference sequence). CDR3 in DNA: TGTGCCAGCAGCCCATGGGACAGGGGAACAGATACGCAGTATTTT. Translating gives CASSPWDRGTDTQYF.

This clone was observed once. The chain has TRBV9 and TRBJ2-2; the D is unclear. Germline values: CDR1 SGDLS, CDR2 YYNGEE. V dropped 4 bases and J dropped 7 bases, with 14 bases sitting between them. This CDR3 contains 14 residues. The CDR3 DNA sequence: TGTGCCAGCAGCTTTAGCTACCCAGTCGGGGAGCTGTTTTTT. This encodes CASSFSYPVGELFF.

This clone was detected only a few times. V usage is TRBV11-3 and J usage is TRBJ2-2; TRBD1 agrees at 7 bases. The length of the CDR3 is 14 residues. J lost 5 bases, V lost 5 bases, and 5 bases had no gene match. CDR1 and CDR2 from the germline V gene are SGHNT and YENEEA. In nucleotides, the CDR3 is TGTGCCAGCAGCCCCGGGACAGTTACCGGGGAGCTGTTTTTT. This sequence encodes CASSPGTVTGELFF.

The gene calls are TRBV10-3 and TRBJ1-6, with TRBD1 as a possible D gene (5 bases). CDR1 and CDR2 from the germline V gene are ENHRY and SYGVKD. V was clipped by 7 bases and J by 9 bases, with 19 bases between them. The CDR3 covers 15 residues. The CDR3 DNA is TGTGCCATCAACCCCGACAGTGGCCAGGGTTCACCCCTCCACTTT. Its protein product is CAINPDSGQGSPLHF.

The CDR3 loop reads CASSSGQTGANVLTF. The CDR3 DNA is TGCGCCAGCAGCTCGGGACAGACTGGGGCCAACGTCCTGACTTTC. The chain employs TRBV5-1 and TRBJ2-6, with TRBD1 matching 7 bases. The CDR3 length is 15 residues. Germline-derived CDR1 and CDR2 are SGHRS and YFSETQ. The junction had 2 bases not matched to a gene; V was cut back by 3 bases and J by 2 bases.

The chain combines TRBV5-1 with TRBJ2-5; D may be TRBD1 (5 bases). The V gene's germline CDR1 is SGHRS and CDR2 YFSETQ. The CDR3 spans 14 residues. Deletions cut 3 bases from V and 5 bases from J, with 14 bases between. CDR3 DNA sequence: TGCGCCAGCAGCTCTGGTGTGAGACAGGAGACCCAGTACTTC. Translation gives CASSSGVRQETQYF.

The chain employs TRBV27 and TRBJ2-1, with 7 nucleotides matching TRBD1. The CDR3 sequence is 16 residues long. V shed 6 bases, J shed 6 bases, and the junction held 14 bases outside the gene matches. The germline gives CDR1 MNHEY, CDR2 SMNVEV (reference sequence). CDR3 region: CASRKLADRFINEQFF. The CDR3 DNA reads TGTGCCAGCAGGAAGTTGGCGGACAGGTTTATCAATGAGCAGTTCTTC.

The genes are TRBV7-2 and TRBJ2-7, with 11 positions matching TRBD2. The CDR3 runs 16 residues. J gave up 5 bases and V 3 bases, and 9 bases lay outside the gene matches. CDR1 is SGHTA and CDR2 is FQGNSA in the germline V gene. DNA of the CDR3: TGTGCCAGCAGCTTGAGTCGAACTAGCGGGAGTCACGAGCAGTACTTC. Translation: CASSLSRTSGSHEQYF.

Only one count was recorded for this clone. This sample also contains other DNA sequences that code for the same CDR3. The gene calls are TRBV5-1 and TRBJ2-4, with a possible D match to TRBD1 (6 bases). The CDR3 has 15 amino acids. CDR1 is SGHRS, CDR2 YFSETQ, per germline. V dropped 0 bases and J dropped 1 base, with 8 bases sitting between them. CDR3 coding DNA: TGCGCCAGCAGCTTGGGGGGGCTTGCCAAAAACATTCAGTACTTC. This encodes CASSLGGLAKNIQYF.

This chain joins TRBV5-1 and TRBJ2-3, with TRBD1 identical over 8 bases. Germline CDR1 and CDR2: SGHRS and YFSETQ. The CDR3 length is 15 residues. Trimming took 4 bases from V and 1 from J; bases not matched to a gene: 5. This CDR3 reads CASSPMDRGTDTQYF. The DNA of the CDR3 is TGCGCCAGCAGCCCTATGGACAGGGGCACAGATACGCAGTATTTT.

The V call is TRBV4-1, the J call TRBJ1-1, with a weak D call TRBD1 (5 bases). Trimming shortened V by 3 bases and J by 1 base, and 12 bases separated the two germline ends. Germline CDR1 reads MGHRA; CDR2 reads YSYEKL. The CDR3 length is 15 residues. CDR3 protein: CASSQGRGSNTEAFF. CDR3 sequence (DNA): TGCGCCAGCAGCCAGGGTAGGGGTTCGAACACTGAAGCTTTCTTT.

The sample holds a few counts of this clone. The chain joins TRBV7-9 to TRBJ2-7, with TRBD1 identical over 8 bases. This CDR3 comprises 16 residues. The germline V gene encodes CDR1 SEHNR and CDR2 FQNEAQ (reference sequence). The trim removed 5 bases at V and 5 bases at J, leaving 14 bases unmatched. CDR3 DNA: TGTGCCAGCAGCCCTCATCCGCGGACAGGGATCCACGAGCAGTACTTC. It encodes CASSPHPRTGIHEQYF.

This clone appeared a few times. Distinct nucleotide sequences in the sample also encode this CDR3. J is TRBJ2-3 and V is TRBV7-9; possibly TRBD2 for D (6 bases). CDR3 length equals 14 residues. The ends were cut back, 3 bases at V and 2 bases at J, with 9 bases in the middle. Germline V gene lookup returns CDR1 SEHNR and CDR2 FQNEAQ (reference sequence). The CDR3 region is CASSLEGSTDTQYF. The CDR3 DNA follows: TGTGCCAGCAGCTTGGAGGGGTCCACAGATACGCAGTATTTT.

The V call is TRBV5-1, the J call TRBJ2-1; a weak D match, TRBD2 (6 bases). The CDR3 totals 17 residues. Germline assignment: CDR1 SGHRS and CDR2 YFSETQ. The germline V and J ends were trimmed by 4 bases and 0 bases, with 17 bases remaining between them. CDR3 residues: CASSPARGIGSYNEQFF. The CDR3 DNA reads TGCGCCAGCAGCCCGGCTCGGGGGATCGGCTCCTACAATGAGCAGTTCTTC.

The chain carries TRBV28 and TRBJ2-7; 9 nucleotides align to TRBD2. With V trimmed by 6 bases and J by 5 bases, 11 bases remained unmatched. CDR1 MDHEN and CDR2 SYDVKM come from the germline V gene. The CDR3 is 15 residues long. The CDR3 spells CASSVPGGRVNEQYF. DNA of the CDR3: TGTGCCAGCAGCGTACCCGGCGGGAGGGTCAACGAGCAGTACTTC.

The CDR3 sequence: CASSGTGTLEQYF. CDR3 in DNA: TGTGCCAGTTCCGGGACAGGGACCCTTGAGCAGTACTTC. The V and J genes are TRBV19 and TRBJ2-7, with 9 bases lining up with TRBD1. V shed 8 bases and J 7 bases; nucleotides not matched to a gene: 9. The CDR3 covers 13 residues. Germline assignment: CDR1 LNHDA and CDR2 SQIVND (reference sequence).

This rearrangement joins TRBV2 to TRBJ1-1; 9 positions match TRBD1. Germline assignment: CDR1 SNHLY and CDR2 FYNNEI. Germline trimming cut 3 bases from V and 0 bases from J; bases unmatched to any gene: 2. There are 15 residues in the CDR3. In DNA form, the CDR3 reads TGTGCCAGCAGTGATGGACAGGGGATGAACACTGAAGCTTTCTTT. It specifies CASSDGQGMNTEAFF.

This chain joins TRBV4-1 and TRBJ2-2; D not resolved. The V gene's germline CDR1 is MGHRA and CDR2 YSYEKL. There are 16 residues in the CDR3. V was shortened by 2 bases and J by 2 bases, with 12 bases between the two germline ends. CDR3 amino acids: CASSQPDGANTGELFF. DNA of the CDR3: TGCGCCAGCAGCCAACCTGACGGAGCTAACACCGGGGAGCTGTTTTTT.

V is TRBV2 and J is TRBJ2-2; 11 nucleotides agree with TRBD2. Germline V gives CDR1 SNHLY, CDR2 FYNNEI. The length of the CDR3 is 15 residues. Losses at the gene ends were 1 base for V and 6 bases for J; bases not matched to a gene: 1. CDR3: CASSEGTSGSGELFF. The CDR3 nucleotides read TGTGCCAGCAGTGAAGGGACTAGCGGGTCCGGGGAGCTGTTTTTT. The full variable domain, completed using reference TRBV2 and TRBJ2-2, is EPEVTQTPSHQVTQMGQEVILRCVPISNHLYFYWYRQILGQKVEFLVSFYNNEISEKSEIFDDQFSVERPDGSNFTLKIRSTKLEDSAMYFCASSEGTSGSGELFFGEGSRLTVL.

This chain's CDR3 is CASSNQGVGASYEQYF. The CDR3 region has the DNA TGTGCCAGTAGTAACCAGGGTGTGGGGGCGTCCTACGAGCAGTACTTC. The chain has TRBV19 and TRBJ2-7, with D perhaps matching TRBD1 (6 bases). In germline, CDR1 is LNHDA, CDR2 SQIVND (reference sequence). This CDR3 contains 16 residues. Trimming removed 4 bases at V and 1 base at J, with 17 bases between.

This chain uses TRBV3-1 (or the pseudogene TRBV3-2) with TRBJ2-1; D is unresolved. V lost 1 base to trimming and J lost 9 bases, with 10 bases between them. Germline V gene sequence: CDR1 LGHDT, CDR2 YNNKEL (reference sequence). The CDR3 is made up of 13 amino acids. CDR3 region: CASSQAWSGEQFF. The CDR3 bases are TGTGCCAGCAGCCAAGCGTGGTCAGGTGAGCAGTTCTTC.

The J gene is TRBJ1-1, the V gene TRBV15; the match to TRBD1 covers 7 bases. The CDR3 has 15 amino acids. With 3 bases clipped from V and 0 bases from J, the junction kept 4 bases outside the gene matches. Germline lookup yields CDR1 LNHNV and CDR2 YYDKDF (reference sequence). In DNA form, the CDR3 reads TGTGCCACCAGCAGGGGGACAGCCATGAACACTGAAGCTTTCTTT. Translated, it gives CATSRGTAMNTEAFF.

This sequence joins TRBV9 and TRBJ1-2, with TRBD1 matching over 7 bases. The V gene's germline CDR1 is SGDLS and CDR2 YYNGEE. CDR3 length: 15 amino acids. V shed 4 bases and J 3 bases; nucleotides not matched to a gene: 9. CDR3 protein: CASSQWTGAYYGYTF. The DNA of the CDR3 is TGTGCCAGCAGCCAATGGACAGGTGCATACTATGGCTACACCTTC.

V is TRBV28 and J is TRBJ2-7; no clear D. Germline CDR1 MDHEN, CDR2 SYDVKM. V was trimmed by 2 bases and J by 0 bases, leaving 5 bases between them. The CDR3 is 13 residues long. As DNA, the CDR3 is TGTGCCAGCAGTTTAGCGTCCTCCTACGAGCAGTACTTC. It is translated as CASSLASSYEQYF.